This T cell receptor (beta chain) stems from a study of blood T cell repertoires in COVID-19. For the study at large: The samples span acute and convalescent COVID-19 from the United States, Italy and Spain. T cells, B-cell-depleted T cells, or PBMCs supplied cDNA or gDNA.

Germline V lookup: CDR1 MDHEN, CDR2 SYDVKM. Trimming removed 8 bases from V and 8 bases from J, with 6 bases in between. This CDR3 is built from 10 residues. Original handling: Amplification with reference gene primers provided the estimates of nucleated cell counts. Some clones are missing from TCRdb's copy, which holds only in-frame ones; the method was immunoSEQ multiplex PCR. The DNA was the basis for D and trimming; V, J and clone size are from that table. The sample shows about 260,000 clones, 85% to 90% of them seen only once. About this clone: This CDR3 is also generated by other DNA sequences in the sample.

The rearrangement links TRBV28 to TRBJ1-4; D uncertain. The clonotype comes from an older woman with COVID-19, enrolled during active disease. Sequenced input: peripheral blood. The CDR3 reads CASGREKLFF. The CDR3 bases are TGTGCCAGCGGGAGAGAAAAACTGTTTTTT.